These T cell receptor beta chains were read from a single sample in a study of blood T cell repertoires in COVID-19. The table came from immunoSEQ multiplex PCR; TCRdb's copy has only in-frame clones and leaves some out. The data contain over 250,000 clones, roughly 91% of them singletons. Source material: PBMCs or T cells enriched from blood (not recorded which). These receptors came from a woman aged 60-75 years who had recovered from COVID-19. CDR3s include the opening cysteine and the closing phenylalanine or tryptophan. Not every row has a clone size; where given, it reads once, few, many or a size class.

J: TRBJ2-1
size: few
V: TRBV27
CDR3: CATFSGGTHNEQFF

J: TRBJ2-3
size: .
V: TRBV9
CDR3: CASSVGQGAMDTQYF

J: TRBJ1-1
size: .
V: TRBV30
CDR3: CAWSVYVSTEAFF

J: TRBJ2-5
size: .
V: TRBV27
CDR3: CASSLWGLAGAETQYF

J: TRBJ1-1
size: .
V: TRBV10-1
CDR3: CASSVQGRGEAFF

J: TRBJ1-1
size: .
V: TRBV12-3/TRBV12-4
CDR3: CASSLEAGKRAFF

J: TRBJ1-1
size: .
V: TRBV5-1
CDR3: CASSLFISRGTEAFF

J: TRBJ2-1
size: .
V: TRBV3-1/TRBV3-2
CDR3: CASSQDTWREAHEQFF

J: TRBJ1-2
size: .
V: TRBV12-3/TRBV12-4
CDR3: CASSFGQNYGYTF

J: TRBJ2-5
size: .
V: TRBV2
CDR3: CASNQAGAPVTQYF

J: TRBJ2-1
size: .
V: TRBV27
CDR3: CASSLEREGEQFF

J: TRBJ1-2
size: .
V: TRBV5-1
CDR3: CASSLDGGNYGYTF

J: TRBJ1-2
size: .
V: TRBV28
CDR3: CASRLTGGGYTF

J: TRBJ1-1
size: .
V: TRBV5-1
CDR3: CASSLGGTDEAFF

J: TRBJ2-5
size: .
V: TRBV3-1/TRBV3-2
CDR3: CASSQSQETQYF

J: TRBJ2-5
size: once
V: TRBV28
CDR3: CASSLAGGPETQYF

J: TRBJ2-1
size: .
V: TRBV2
CDR3: CATHGQSLFNEQFF

J: TRBJ2-1
size: once
V: TRBV7-2
CDR3: CASSLVGSWNEQFF

J: TRBJ2-7
size: .
V: TRBV4-2
CDR3: CASSQEGGGLAGAYEQYF

J: TRBJ2-2
size: .
V: TRBV10-1
CDR3: CASSLTATGELFF

J: TRBJ1-5
size: .
V: TRBV6-1
CDR3: CASSAIIGQGNQPQHF

J: TRBJ2-1
size: .
V: TRBV27
CDR3: CASSLGGRVSYNEQFF

J: TRBJ2-3
size: .
V: TRBV23-1
CDR3: CASLGLAGIHKVADTQYF

J: TRBJ1-4
size: .
V: TRBV10-1
CDR3: CASSPRTGKEGKLFF

J: TRBJ1-2
size: .
V: TRBV6-6
CDR3: CASSPGQFSGYTF

J: TRBJ1-1
size: .
V: TRBV28
CDR3: CASSLWQGVGNTEAFF

J: TRBJ1-1
size: .
V: TRBV4-2
CDR3: CASSQDPTGITEAFF

J: TRBJ2-1
size: once
V: TRBV13
CDR3: CASSLDRHLNEQFF

J: TRBJ1-2
size: .
V: TRBV5-6
CDR3: CASSPPDRGYGYTF

J: TRBJ1-1
size: .
V: TRBV11-3
CDR3: CASSRGQGETEAFF

J: TRBJ2-7
size: .
V: TRBV28
CDR3: CASRRRGSSYEQYF

J: TRBJ1-2
size: .
V: TRBV2
CDR3: CASRWDNPEGYTF

J: TRBJ1-1
size: once
V: TRBV6-5
CDR3: CASSYSSRNTEAFF

J: TRBJ2-1
size: .
V: TRBV18
CDR3: CASSPLTSGRYNEQFF

J: TRBJ1-4
size: .
V: TRBV4-1
CDR3: CASNNAPTGEKLFF

J: TRBJ2-3
size: .
V: TRBV4-1
CDR3: CASSQDGSATSTDTQYF

J: TRBJ2-7
size: few
V: TRBV7-9
CDR3: CASSLGGTMTYEQYF

J: TRBJ1-3
size: .
V: TRBV7-2
CDR3: CASSLEAGSGNTIYF

J: TRBJ2-1
size: once
V: TRBV29-1
CDR3: CSWWDMGDNEQFF

J: TRBJ2-7
size: many
V: TRBV28
CDR3: CASSSAYEQYF

J: TRBJ2-3
size: .
V: TRBV18
CDR3: CASSPPGLSTDTQYF

J: TRBJ2-2
size: .
V: TRBV14
CDR3: CASSQVRAGELFF

J: TRBJ2-7
size: .
V: TRBV19
CDR3: CASSMSAGGEYEQYF

J: TRBJ1-2
size: .
V: TRBV28
CDR3: CASSYPGQGNGYTF

J: TRBJ2-2
size: .
V: TRBV4-1
CDR3: CASSQALRGRTGELFF

J: TRBJ2-5
size: once
V: TRBV10-1
CDR3: CASSDGQGLETQYF

J: TRBJ2-1
size: .
V: TRBV9
CDR3: CASGGLVEQFF

J: TRBJ2-7
size: .
V: TRBV28
CDR3: CASSLYQGRDEQYF

J: TRBJ2-2
size: .
V: TRBV3-1/TRBV3-2
CDR3: CASRDTGGTGELFF

J: TRBJ2-7
size: few
V: TRBV2
CDR3: CASSRETSYEQYF

J: TRBJ1-5
size: .
V: TRBV24-1
CDR3: CATSDHRDSQPQHF

J: TRBJ1-2
size: .
V: TRBV27
CDR3: CASSPWDRANYGYTF

J: TRBJ2-7
size: few
V: TRBV11-2
CDR3: CASSPVTQLASSYEQYF

J: TRBJ1-3
size: .
V: TRBV7-9
CDR3: CASSPFSVSGNTIYF

J: TRBJ1-2
size: once
V: TRBV9
CDR3: CASSSRVGGYTF

J: TRBJ2-2
size: once
V: TRBV19
CDR3: CASRPPGEGLTGELFF

J: TRBJ1-5
size: once
V: TRBV19
CDR3: CASRGQRQPQHF

J: TRBJ1-1
size: .
V: TRBV5-1
CDR3: CASSPKQGQNTEAFF

J: TRBJ1-2
size: .
V: TRBV7-9
CDR3: CATEALGYTF